Shown below are 32 T cell receptor beta chains from a single sample sequenced in a study of T cells in Graves' hyperthyroidism and ophthalmopathy. Amplification of TCR beta CDR3 regions was performed using RNA transcripts as template. Researchers ran a first-round RT-PCR on the TCR CDR3 using the HTBI primer set. Each CDR3 protein is one row after TCRdb ran MiXCR on the multiplex PCR reads. The sample records 450,000 to 650,000 distinct CDR3 sequences, 17% being singletons. The sample consisted of blood. These receptor sequences come from a woman between 18 and 29 years old with Graves' ophthalmopathy.

The rearrangement uses TRBV3-1 and TRBJ1-1; D call uncertain. The V gene lost 4 bases and the J gene lost 1 base, with 7 bases spanning the gap. The CDR3 spans 13 residues. The V gene's germline CDR1 is LGHDT and CDR2 YNNKEL (reference sequence). Here the CDR3 DNA reads TGTGCCAGCAGCCGGAACGGGAACACTGAAGCTTTCTTT. This encodes CASSRNGNTEAFF.

This clonotype was seen many times. This rearrangement joins TRBV5-1 to TRBJ1-2, with D hard to call. CDR1 SGHRS and CDR2 YFSETQ come from the germline V gene. The germline V and J ends were trimmed by 6 bases and 8 bases, with 17 bases remaining between them. This CDR3 region has 13 residues. The CDR3 sequence is CASTQLREGGYTF. The CDR3 DNA is TGCGCCAGCACCCAATTGCGGGAAGGCGGCTACACCTTC.

This clonotype occurred many times. The chain uses TRBV9 and TRBJ1-2; D remains unclear. The CDR3 length is 13 residues. Trimming shortened V by 1 base and J by 8 bases, and 12 bases separated the two germline ends. In germline, CDR1 is SGDLS, CDR2 YYNGEE. The CDR3 region has the DNA TGTGCCAGCAGCGTATGGGGTGGTAGCGGCTACACCTTC. Protein product: CASSVWGGSGYTF.

The sample holds many counts of this clonotype. V and J are TRBV12-3 or TRBV12-4 and TRBJ1-2; the D gene is possibly TRBD1 (6 bases). The CDR3 has 13 residues. Trimming removed 3 bases at V and 6 bases at J, with 11 bases between. The CDR3 region is CASSLQGIDGYTF. The CDR3 nucleotides are TGTGCCAGCAGTTTGCAGGGGATAGATGGCTACACCTTC.

A few counts support this clonotype. The V and J genes are TRBV5-4 and TRBJ2-7, with 7 bases that match TRBD2. This CDR3 comprises 15 residues. V lost 3 bases, J lost 0 bases, and 6 bases stayed unmatched. Germline CDR1 SGHNT, CDR2 YYREEE (reference sequence). The CDR3 DNA is TGTGCCAGCAGCTCGGGGACTATGAGCTCCTACGAGCAGTACTTC. It codes for CASSSGTMSSYEQYF.

This chain's CDR3 is CAWSLGYGYTF. In DNA, the CDR3 is TGTGCCTGGAGTTTGGGTTATGGCTACACCTTC. The chain recombines TRBV30 with TRBJ1-2; D remains ambiguous. The CDR3 spans 11 residues. Germline CDR1 reads GTSNPN; CDR2 reads SVGIG (reference sequence). V was clipped by 2 bases and J by 5 bases, with 6 bases between them. Full variable domain (remainder filled in from reference TRBV30 and TRBJ1-2): SQTIHQWPATLVQPVGSPLSLECTVEGTSNPNLYWYRQAAGRGLQLLFYSVGIGQISSEVPQNLSASRPQDRQFILSSKKLLLSDSGFYLCAWSLGYGYTFGSGTRLTVV.

The chain has TRBV29-1 and TRBJ2-3, with D perhaps given as TRBD1 or TRBD2 (5 bases each). The germline CDR1 and CDR2 sequences are SQVTM and ANQGSEA. This CDR3 contains 12 residues. Trimming took 7 bases from V and 4 from J, leaving 12 bases between them. The CDR3 region has the DNA TGCAGCGGGGACCCGAGGGCAGATACGCAGTATTTT. This sequence encodes CSGDPRADTQYF.

This sequence joins TRBV6-1 and TRBJ1-5; 9 bases are shared with TRBD1. From germline, CDR1 is MNHNS and CDR2 SASEGT. This CDR3 spans 17 amino acids. The V and J ends lost 5 bases and 1 base, in that order; junction bases with no gene match: 9. CDR3 sequence: CASSLGQGQGSNQPQHF. DNA for the CDR3: TGTGCCAGCAGTTTAGGACAGGGGCAGGGAAGCAATCAGCCCCAGCATTTT.

Comments on this clonotype: A read error is possible here, since a much larger clone lies one base away. The V and J genes are TRBV6-1 and TRBJ1-5; 8 nucleotides line up with TRBD1. Unmatched junction bases numbered 15, after V lost 5 bases and J lost 0 bases. The length of the CDR3 is 19 residues. Germline values: CDR1 MNHNS, CDR2 SASEGT. In DNA form, the CDR3 reads TGTGCCAGCAGTATGAACCCGGACAGGGAGGAATATAGCAATCAGCCCCAGCATTTT. This translates into CASSMNPDREEYSNQPQHF.

The gene calls are TRBV6-5 and TRBJ2-5, with 8 bases identical to TRBD1. Germline CDR1 and CDR2: MNHEY and SVGAGI. The ends lost 4 bases at V and 2 bases at J; junction bases unmatched: 6. The CDR3 contains 15 residues. The CDR3 DNA sequence: TGTGCCAGCAGTTTCCTCAGGGGGCAGCAAGAGACCCAGTACTTC. This translates into CASSFLRGQQETQYF.

This clonotype was recorded many times. V is TRBV5-5 and J is TRBJ1-1; TRBD1 might be the D (6 bases). V lost 0 bases to trimming and J lost 1 base, with 13 bases between them. Germline CDR1 and CDR2: SGHKS and YYEKEE (reference sequence). This CDR3 region has 16 residues. The CDR3 DNA reads TGTGCCAGCAGCTTGGGGACCGGGGGGCCGAACACTGAAGCTTTCTTT. This sequence encodes CASSLGTGGPNTEAFF.

V and J are TRBV7-9 and TRBJ2-1, with no clear D. The CDR3 is 12 residues long. Looked up from germline, CDR1 is SEHNR and CDR2 is FQNEAQ (reference sequence). V was cut by 6 bases and J by 5 bases, with 8 bases left in between. Here the CDR3 reads CASRSYDNEQFF. The DNA for the CDR3 is TGTGCCAGCAGATCGTACGACAATGAGCAGTTCTTC. Complete variable domain (other parts from reference TRBV7-9 and TRBJ2-1): DTGVSQNPRHKITKRGQNVTFRCDPISEHNRLYWYRQTLGQGPEFLTYFQNEAQLEKSRLLSDRFSAERPKGSFSTLEIQRTEQGDSAMYLCASRSYDNEQFFGPGTRLTVL.

This chain connects TRBV19 to TRBJ1-1; possible D gene TRBD1, 6 bases. The germline V gene encodes CDR1 LNHDA and CDR2 SQIVND (reference sequence). Between the trimmed V and J ends, which lost 3 bases and 11 bases, there was a span of 10 bases. The CDR3 loop spans 11 amino acids. The CDR3 DNA reads as TGTGCCAGTAGTATCATGGGGGCTGCTTTCTTT. Its translation: CASSIMGAAFF.

This clonotype has only a few counts. A much larger clone lies one base from this, so it may be a read error. V usage is TRBV12-3 or TRBV12-4 and J usage is TRBJ2-1, with 7 bases fitting TRBD1. The V and J ends lost 6 bases and 8 bases, in that order; junction bases with no gene match: 13. There are 15 residues in the CDR3. The DNA of the CDR3 is TGTGCCAGCAGCTTACGGGACAGTTTTTACCATGAGCAGTTCTTC. Translating gives CASSLRDSFYHEQFF.

This clonotype was recorded a few times. The chain uses TRBV9 and TRBJ2-1; TRBD2 matches 10 bases. The V segment lost 0 bases and the J segment 10 bases; nucleotides outside the gene matches: 7. The CDR3 has 15 amino acids. CDR1 SGDLS and CDR2 YYNGEE come from the germline V gene. The CDR3 is CASSVAAGGPGEQFF. The CDR3 bases are TGTGCCAGCAGCGTAGCAGCGGGGGGGCCAGGCGAGCAGTTCTTC.

In its sample, this clonotype was seen a few times. The V and J genes are TRBV6-1 and TRBJ1-1; 7 bases are shared with TRBD1. Germline-derived CDR1 and CDR2 are MNHNS and SASEGT. Trimming cost V 6 bases and J 4 bases; bases outside gene matches: 5. CDR3 size: 13 residues. In DNA, the CDR3 is TGTGCCAGCAGACAGGGGTGGGTCACTGAAGCTTTCTTT. It encodes CASRQGWVTEAFF.

The chain couples TRBV28 to TRBJ1-2, with 7 bases identical to TRBD1. The CDR3 consists of 16 residues. Germline-derived CDR1 and CDR2 are MDHEN and SYDVKM. V lost 7 bases, J lost 2 bases, and 13 bases stayed unmatched. The CDR3 nucleotides read TGTGCCAGCACCAAATCGGACAGGTCGATGAACTATGGCTACACCTTC. Its protein is CASTKSDRSMNYGYTF.

This sequence joins TRBV7-9 and TRBJ2-7; D remains unclear. This CDR3 region has 14 residues. CDR1 and CDR2 (germline): SEHNR, FQNEAQ (reference sequence). Trimming pared 1 base from V and 4 bases from J, leaving 11 bases between. CDR3 sequence (DNA): TGTGCCAGCAGCTTAGGAGACTCTCCATACGAGCAGTACTTC. Amino acid sequence: CASSLGDSPYEQYF. The full variable domain, its missing parts supplied by reference TRBV7-9 and TRBJ2-7, is DTGVSQNPRHKITKRGQNVTFRCDPISEHNRLYWYRQTLGQGPEFLTYFQNEAQLEKSRLLSDRFSAERPKGSFSTLEIQRTEQGDSAMYLCASSLGDSPYEQYFGPGTRLTVT.

This clonotype was recorded at least ten times. The rearrangement uses TRBV28 and TRBJ2-5; D is possibly TRBD2 (5 bases). Germline CDR1 and CDR2: MDHEN and SYDVKM. Trimming stripped 1 base from V and 5 bases from J, with 11 bases between. There are 14 residues in the CDR3. The CDR3 region has the DNA TGTGCCAGCAGTTTATTGAGTTCGGGGGAGACCCAGTACTTC. This translates into CASSLLSSGETQYF.

A few counts support this clonotype. V and J are TRBV24-1 and TRBJ1-5, with a tentative D call TRBD1 (5 bases). This CDR3 contains 13 residues. Trimming removed 3 bases at V and 10 bases at J, with 12 bases between. Germline V gene data show CDR1 as KGHDR and CDR2 as SFDVKD. The CDR3 loop reads CATSDTGVEPQHF. DNA for the CDR3: TGTGCCACCAGTGATACGGGGGTTGAACCCCAGCATTTT.

CDR3: CASSIEATTNQPQHF. The CDR3, as DNA: TGTGCCAGTAGTATAGAGGCCACGACCAATCAGCCCCAGCATTTT. The V and J genes are TRBV19 and TRBJ1-5; D gene ambiguous. The CDR3 consists of 15 residues. Deletions cut 0 bases from V and 3 bases from J, with 9 bases between. Germline V gene data show CDR1 as LNHDA and CDR2 as SQIVND (reference sequence).

The chain joins TRBV14 to TRBJ1-2; D gene unclear. Trimming left V 4 bases short and J 2 bases short, with 11 bases between. The CDR3 covers 14 residues. In germline, CDR1 is SGHDN, CDR2 FVKESK. The CDR3 DNA reads as TGTGCCAGCAGCCCCGGACGGGAAAACTATGGCTACACCTTC. It specifies CASSPGRENYGYTF.

This sequence joins TRBV28 and TRBJ1-2, with unresolved D. The CDR3 spans 15 residues. The germline gives CDR1 MDHEN, CDR2 SYDVKM. V was clipped by 6 bases and J by 5 bases, with 19 bases between them. CDR3 loop: CASSPPLGSGYGYTF. In nucleotides, the CDR3 is TGTGCCAGCAGCCCCCCGCTAGGTAGTGGGTATGGCTACACCTTC.

This clonotype was observed a handful of times. This chain joins TRBV6-1 and TRBJ1-1; no reliable D call. The CDR3 runs to 15 residues. V was shortened by 1 base and J by 0 bases, with 9 bases between the two germline ends. The V gene's germline CDR1 is MNHNS and CDR2 SASEGT. The DNA of the CDR3 is TGTGCCAGCAGTGAAGATACATCATTGAACACTGAAGCTTTCTTT. This gives the protein CASSEDTSLNTEAFF.

This clonotype has more than one count but fewer than ten. The J gene is TRBJ2-3, the V gene TRBV10-3; D may be TRBD2 (5 bases). The germline gives CDR1 ENHRY, CDR2 SYGVKD. Trimming took 1 base from V and 6 from J, leaving 17 bases between them. This CDR3 comprises 16 residues. CDR3 DNA: TGTGCCATCAGTGAGTTTTTAAGTGGACTCCTGGATACGCAGTATTTT. Protein: CAISEFLSGLLDTQYF.

This clonotype was observed many times. The J gene is TRBJ2-7, the V gene TRBV7-8, with TRBD2 matching over 9 bases. Germline V CDR1 and CDR2: SGHVS, FQNEAQ. V was pared by 4 bases and J by 3 bases, with 1 base of the junction left unmatched. The CDR3 is made up of 13 amino acids. CDR3: CASSSTSGYEQYF. Here the CDR3 DNA reads TGTGCCAGCAGCTCGACTAGCGGCTACGAGCAGTACTTC.

This clonotype has only one observation. The rearrangement uses TRBV20-1 and TRBJ1-5; 10 bases agree with TRBD1. The CDR3 totals 14 residues. CDR1 and CDR2 (germline): DFQATT, SNEGSKA (reference sequence). V was pared by 3 bases and J by 6 bases, with 5 bases of the junction left unmatched. DNA for the CDR3: TGCAGTGCTAGTTACGGACAGGGGGGTCAGCCCCAGCATTTT. It specifies CSASYGQGGQPQHF.

This clonotype was counted only a few times. The chain uses TRBV6-1 and TRBJ1-3; no clear D. The CDR3 loop spans 12 amino acids. The germline V and J ends were trimmed by 6 bases and 2 bases, with 5 bases remaining between them. Germline V gene data show CDR1 as MNHNS and CDR2 as SASEGT. CDR3 loop: CASRGTGNTIYF. The CDR3 bases are TGTGCCAGCAGAGGAACTGGAAACACCATATATTTT.

Of note for this clonotype: The germline gene is not matched at one end of the junction; a read error may be the cause. The chain has TRBV18 and TRBJ1-4, with D possibly matching TRBD1 (5 bases). The germline gives CDR1 KGHSH, CDR2 LQKENI. The CDR3 loop spans 16 amino acids. Here the CDR3 DNA reads TGTGCCAGCTCACCTCGGGGGAGTGCAACTAATGAAAGACTGTTTTTT. Protein sequence: CASSPRGSATNERLFF.

A few counts support this clonotype. J is TRBJ1-2 and V is TRBV6-1; D may be TRBD1 (6 bases). CDR1 MNHNS and CDR2 SASEGT come from the germline V gene. The CDR3 contains 14 residues. V was trimmed by 6 bases and J by 4 bases, leaving 15 bases between them. The CDR3: CASRGLEGGYGYTF. The CDR3 DNA sequence: TGTGCCAGCAGGGGTCTCGAGGGGGGCTATGGCTACACCTTC.

The chain links TRBV3-1 to TRBJ2-6; a possible D gene is TRBD2 (5 bases). There are 20 residues in the CDR3. Germline V gene lookup returns CDR1 LGHDT and CDR2 YNNKEL (reference sequence). V shed 2 bases and J shed 2 bases, with 22 bases lying between them. The CDR3 DNA reads TGTGCCAGCAGCCAAATTGCTGAGAACGGACTGGGGACTGGGGCCAACGTCCTGACTTTC. Encoded protein: CASSQIAENGLGTGANVLTF.

The V call is TRBV6-2 or TRBV6-3, the J call TRBJ2-2; 8 positions match TRBD1. V trimming: 5 bases; J trimming: 4 bases; junction bases outside the gene matches: 6. This CDR3 contains 15 residues. Germline V gene sequence: CDR1 MNHEY, CDR2 SVGEGT. The CDR3 is CASSRTGRGTGELFF. DNA of the CDR3: TGTGCCAGCAGTCGGACAGGGAGAGGCACCGGGGAGCTGTTTTTT.